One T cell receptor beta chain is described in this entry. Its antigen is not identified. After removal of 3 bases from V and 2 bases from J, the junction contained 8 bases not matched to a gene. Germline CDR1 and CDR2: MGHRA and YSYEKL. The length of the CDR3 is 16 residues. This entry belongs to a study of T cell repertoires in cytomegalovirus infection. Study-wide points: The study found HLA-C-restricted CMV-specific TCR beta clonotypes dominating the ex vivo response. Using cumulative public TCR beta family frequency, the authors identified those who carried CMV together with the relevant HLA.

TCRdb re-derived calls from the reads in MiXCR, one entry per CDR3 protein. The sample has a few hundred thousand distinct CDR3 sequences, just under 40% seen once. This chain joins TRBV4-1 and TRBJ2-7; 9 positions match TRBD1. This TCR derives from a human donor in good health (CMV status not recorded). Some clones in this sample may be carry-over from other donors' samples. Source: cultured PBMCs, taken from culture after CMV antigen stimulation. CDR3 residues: CASSQPGTGRTYEQYF. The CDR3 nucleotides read TGCGCCAGCAGCCAGCCCGGGACAGGGAGGACCTACGAGCAGTACTTC.